These T cell receptor beta chains were read from a single sample in a study of radiation and T cells in renal cell carcinoma. Assay used: immunoSEQ multiplex PCR; TCRdb lists only in-frame clones, some missing. The sample consists of just over 95,000 clones, 65% to 90% of them appearing once. The sample in question was blood, obtained from a patient whose treatment included radiotherapy and nephrectomy. All receptors come from a man aged 45 to 65 with renal cell carcinoma. CDR3s include the opening cysteine and the closing phenylalanine or tryptophan. The order of the fields is CDR3 protein, CDR3 DNA, J gene, clone size, V gene, D gene. The D gene is left open where the match is weak. Expanded clones are given a class, and other clones once, few, many or no size at all.

CDR3: CASSPGQVPLKQYF; DNA: TGTGCCAGCAGCCCCGGACAGGTGCCTCTTAAGCAGTACTTC; J: TRBJ2-7; size: once; V: TRBV6-5; D: TRBD1
CDR3: CASSIFGNSGANVLTF; DNA: TGTGCCAGTAGTATTTTTGGCAACTCTGGGGCCAACGTCCTGACTTTC; J: TRBJ2-6; size: -; V: TRBV19; D: -
CDR3: CASSLQGKTQYF; DNA: TGCGCCAGCAGCTTGCAGGGGAAGACCCAGTACTTC; J: TRBJ2-5; size: -; V: TRBV5-1; D: -
CDR3: CASSPTPYNEQFF; DNA: TGTGCCAGCTCGCCGACACCTTACAATGAGCAGTTCTTC; J: TRBJ2-1; size: once; V: TRBV18; D: -
CDR3: CASSKGGRQEGQLLKTEAFF; DNA: TGTGCCAGCAGCAAGGGTGGACGTCAGGAAGGCCAACTACTTAAGACTGAAGCTTTCTTT; J: TRBJ1-1; size: -; V: TRBV5-4; D: -
CDR3: CASSEAGLAGGLNIQYF; DNA: TGTGCCAGCAGTGAAGCAGGTCTAGCGGGAGGGCTAAACATTCAGTACTTC; J: TRBJ2-4; size: -; V: TRBV2; D: TRBD2
CDR3: CASSLGQSFTDTQYF; DNA: TGCGCCAGCAGCTTAGGACAGTCATTTACAGATACGCAGTATTTT; J: TRBJ2-3; size: once; V: TRBV5-1; D: -
CDR3: CASSVAAGGPYETQYF; DNA: TGTGCCAGCAGCGTAGCTGCGGGGGGGCCGTATGAGACCCAGTACTTC; J: TRBJ2-5; size: -; V: TRBV9; D: TRBD2
CDR3: CASSLDLSGGARYEQYF; DNA: TGTGCCAGCAGCTTAGATCTAAGCGGGGGGGCCCGTTACGAGCAGTACTTC; J: TRBJ2-7; size: -; V: TRBV11-2; D: TRBD2
CDR3: CAISDLGIAGGAYEQYF; DNA: TGTGCCATCAGTGACCTCGGGATAGCGGGAGGGGCATACGAGCAGTACTTC; J: TRBJ2-7; size: -; V: TRBV10-3; D: TRBD2
CDR3: CASSIPRAKNIQYF; DNA: TGTGCCAGTAGTATTCCGAGAGCCAAAAACATTCAGTACTTC; J: TRBJ2-4; size: -; V: TRBV19; D: -
CDR3: CASRQPDAVNEQFF; DNA: TGTGCCAGCAGACAACCGGACGCCGTCAATGAGCAGTTCTTC; J: TRBJ2-1; size: -; V: TRBV27; D: -
CDR3: CASSPLGGPNYYEQYF; DNA: TGTGCCAGCAGCCCGCTGGGGGGACCGAACTACTACGAGCAGTACTTC; J: TRBJ2-7; size: few; V: TRBV11-2; D: -
CDR3: CASSLAQGASRGGYTF; DNA: TGTGCCAGCAGCTTGGCACAGGGGGCGAGTCGGGGTGGCTACACCTTC; J: TRBJ1-2; size: -; V: TRBV5-4; D: TRBD1
CDR3: CASSLWAPLGNNEQFF; DNA: TGTGCCAGCAGTCTGTGGGCGCCCCTGGGGAACAATGAGCAGTTCTTC; J: TRBJ2-1; size: -; V: TRBV27; D: -
CDR3: CASSADRGRDEKLFF; DNA: TGCGCCAGCAGCGCAGACAGGGGGCGTGATGAAAAACTGTTTTTT; J: TRBJ1-4; size: once; V: TRBV5-1; D: TRBD1
CDR3: CASSFPGTVEQYF; DNA: TGTGCCAGCAGTTTTCCGGGGACGGTCGAGCAGTACTTC; J: TRBJ2-7; size: -; V: TRBV6-5; D: -
CDR3: CASSAGTSGGNTDTQYF; DNA: TGTGCCAGCAGCGCCGGGACTAGCGGGGGGAACACAGATACGCAGTATTTT; J: TRBJ2-3; size: -; V: TRBV5-4; D: TRBD2
CDR3: CASSLLGENTEAFF; DNA: TGCGCCAGCAGCTTGTTAGGAGAAAACACTGAAGCTTTCTTT; J: TRBJ1-1; size: -; V: TRBV5-1; D: -
CDR3: CASSTNLVPGQGNYGYTF; DNA: TGTGCCAGTAGTACCAATCTAGTACCGGGACAGGGAAACTATGGCTACACCTTC; J: TRBJ1-2; size: -; V: TRBV19; D: TRBD1
CDR3: CASSEDGNPDRGLRPQHF; DNA: TGTGCCAGCAGTGAAGACGGTAACCCGGACAGGGGTTTGCGGCCCCAGCATTTT; J: TRBJ1-5; size: -; V: TRBV6-1; D: TRBD1
CDR3: CASGWGSGELFF; DNA: TGTGCTAGTGGTTGGGGGTCCGGGGAGCTGTTTTTT; J: TRBJ2-2; size: -; V: TRBV12-5; D: -
CDR3: CASSEIQGAGYEQYF; DNA: TGCGCCAGCAGTGAGATTCAGGGGGCCGGTTACGAGCAGTACTTC; J: TRBJ2-7; size: -; V: TRBV10-1; D: TRBD1
CDR3: CASSYATGYYGYTF; DNA: TGCGCCAGCAGCTACGCGACAGGCTACTATGGCTACACCTTC; J: TRBJ1-2; size: -; V: TRBV5-1; D: -
CDR3: CASSVGGAYRDEQFF; DNA: TGTGCCAGCAGCGTAGGAGGGGCATACAGGGATGAGCAGTTCTTC; J: TRBJ2-1; size: -; V: TRBV9; D: -
CDR3: CASSVRDSPNTGELFF; DNA: TGTGCCAGCAGCGTAAGAGATTCTCCGAACACCGGGGAGCTGTTTTTT; J: TRBJ2-2; size: -; V: TRBV9; D: -
CDR3: CASSLGGISNTGELFF; DNA: TGTGCCAGCAGCTTAGGTGGGATATCAAACACCGGGGAGCTGTTTTTT; J: TRBJ2-2; size: few; V: TRBV7-9; D: -
CDR3: CASQIPQETQYF; DNA: TGCGCCAGCCAAATTCCCCAAGAGACCCAGTACTTC; J: TRBJ2-5; size: -; V: TRBV5-1; D: -
CDR3: CASSDRGTGNRPSGGYTF; DNA: TGTGCCAGCAGTGACCGAGGGACAGGGAATCGTCCTTCGGGTGGCTACACCTTC; J: TRBJ1-2; size: -; V: TRBV6-1; D: TRBD1
CDR3: CASSYSEAFF; DNA: TGTGCCAGCAGTTACTCCGAGGCTTTCTTT; J: TRBJ1-1; size: -; V: TRBV6-5; D: -
CDR3: CASSLGLAGGSTDTQYF; DNA: TGCGCCAGCAGCTTGGGGTTAGCGGGAGGTAGCACAGATACGCAGTATTTT; J: TRBJ2-3; size: -; V: TRBV5-1; D: TRBD2
CDR3: CASSFGLAGGGETQYF; DNA: TGTGCCAGCAGCTTCGGACTAGCGGGGGGAGGGGAGACCCAGTACTTC; J: TRBJ2-5; size: once; V: TRBV5-8; D: TRBD2
CDR3: CASRVAGQGSYEQYF; DNA: TGTGCCAGCAGGGTCGCGGGACAGGGCTCCTACGAGCAGTACTTC; J: TRBJ2-7; size: -; V: TRBV6-5; D: TRBD1
CDR3: CASSLAVRANYGYTF; DNA: TGTGCCAGCAGCTTAGCCGTACGAGCTAACTATGGCTACACCTTC; J: TRBJ1-2; size: -; V: TRBV11-3; D: -
CDR3: CASSLGQGAGNTIYF; DNA: TGCGCCAGCAGCTTGGGGCAGGGTGCTGGAAACACCATATATTTT; J: TRBJ1-3; size: -; V: TRBV5-1; D: -
CDR3: CAWSKASGSTDTQYF; DNA: TGTGCCTGGAGTAAGGCTAGCGGAAGCACAGATACGCAGTATTTT; J: TRBJ2-3; size: -; V: TRBV30; D: TRBD2
CDR3: CASSRNTGELFF; DNA: TGCGCCAGCAGCCGAAACACCGGGGAGCTGTTTTTT; J: TRBJ2-2; size: -; V: TRBV4-3; D: -
CDR3: CASSQTTTGGYTF; DNA: TGTGCCAGCAGCCAAACTACCACGGGGGGCTACACCTTC; J: TRBJ1-2; size: -; V: TRBV7-9; D: -
CDR3: CAWSPGTVTYEQYF; DNA: TGTGCCTGGAGTCCCGGGACGGTAACCTACGAGCAGTACTTC; J: TRBJ2-7; size: few; V: TRBV30; D: -
CDR3: CASSPRNEQFF; DNA: TGTGCCAGCTCACCCAGAAATGAGCAGTTCTTC; J: TRBJ2-1; size: -; V: TRBV18; D: -
CDR3: CASSREFAGGPNEQFF; DNA: TGTGCCAGCTCACGCGAATTTGCGGGAGGGCCCAATGAGCAGTTCTTC; J: TRBJ2-1; size: -; V: TRBV18; D: TRBD2
CDR3: CASRSPFPNEQFF; DNA: TGTGCCAGCAGGAGTCCTTTTCCGAATGAGCAGTTCTTC; J: TRBJ2-1; size: -; V: TRBV7-2; D: -
CDR3: CASSSSGGALTEAFF; DNA: TGCGCCAGCAGCTCATCGGGAGGGGCCCTCACTGAAGCTTTCTTT; J: TRBJ1-1; size: -; V: TRBV5-1; D: -
CDR3: CASSEQNYGYTF; DNA: TGCGCCAGCAGCGAACAGAACTATGGCTACACCTTC; J: TRBJ1-2; size: -; V: TRBV5-1; D: -
CDR3: CASARGQDTDTQYF; DNA: TGTGCCAGCGCGAGAGGACAGGACACAGATACGCAGTATTTT; J: TRBJ2-3; size: -; V: TRBV6-5; D: TRBD1
CDR3: CASSSAAGGETQYF; DNA: TGTGCCAGCAGCTCCGCGGCGGGAGGAGAGACCCAGTACTTC; J: TRBJ2-5; size: -; V: TRBV11-2; D: TRBD2
CDR3: CASTPSNQPQHF; DNA: TGTGCCAGCACCCCTAGCAATCAGCCCCAGCATTTT; J: TRBJ1-5; size: -; V: TRBV21-1; D: -
CDR3: CASSLDGGADQPQHF; DNA: TGCGCCAGCAGCTTGGACGGGGGGGCGGATCAGCCCCAGCATTTT; J: TRBJ1-5; size: -; V: TRBV5-1; D: -
CDR3: CASSYDSAGTTYEQYF; DNA: TGTGCCAGCAGTTACGATTCGGCAGGTACTACCTACGAGCAGTACTTC; J: TRBJ2-7; size: -; V: TRBV6-5; D: -
CDR3: CASSQDWVSDTQYF; DNA: TGCGCCAGCAGCCAAGATTGGGTTTCAGATACGCAGTATTTT; J: TRBJ2-3; size: -; V: TRBV4-3; D: -
CDR3: CASSFRGVRYSGANVLTF; DNA: TGTGCCAGCAGTTTCAGGGGGGTCAGATACTCTGGGGCCAACGTCCTGACTTTC; J: TRBJ2-6; size: -; V: TRBV27; D: -
CDR3: CASSGHYEAFF; DNA: TGTGCCAGCAGCGGCCACTATGAAGCTTTCTTT; J: TRBJ1-1; size: -; V: TRBV28; D: -
CDR3: CASSPDRGTEAFF; DNA: TGCGCCAGCAGTCCGGACCGGGGGACTGAAGCTTTCTTT; J: TRBJ1-1; size: -; V: TRBV10-1; D: -
CDR3: CASSEIGVRLRNTEAFF; DNA: TGTGCCAGCAGTGAGATAGGCGTACGACTACGGAACACTGAAGCTTTCTTT; J: TRBJ1-1; size: -; V: TRBV6-1; D: -